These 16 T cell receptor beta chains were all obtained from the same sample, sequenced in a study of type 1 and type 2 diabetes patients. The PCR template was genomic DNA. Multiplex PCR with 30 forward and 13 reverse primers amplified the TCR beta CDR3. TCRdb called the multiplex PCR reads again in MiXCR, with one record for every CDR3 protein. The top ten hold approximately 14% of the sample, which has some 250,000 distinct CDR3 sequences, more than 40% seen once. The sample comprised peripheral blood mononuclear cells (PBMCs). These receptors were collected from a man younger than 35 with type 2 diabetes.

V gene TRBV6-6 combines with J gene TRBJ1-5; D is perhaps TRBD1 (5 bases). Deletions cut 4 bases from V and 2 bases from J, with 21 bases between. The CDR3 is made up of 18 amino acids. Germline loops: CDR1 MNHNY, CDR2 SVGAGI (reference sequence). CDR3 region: CASSSTRGRPEGNQPQHF. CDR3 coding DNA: TGTGCCAGCAGTTCGACTAGGGGACGTCCAGAGGGCAATCAGCCCCAGCATTTT.

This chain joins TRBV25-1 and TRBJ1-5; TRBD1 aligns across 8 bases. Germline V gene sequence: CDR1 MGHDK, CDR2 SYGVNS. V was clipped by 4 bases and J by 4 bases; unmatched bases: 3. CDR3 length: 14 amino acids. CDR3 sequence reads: CASSARTGNQPQHF. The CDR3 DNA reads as TGTGCCAGCAGTGCAAGGACAGGGAATCAGCCCCAGCATTTT.

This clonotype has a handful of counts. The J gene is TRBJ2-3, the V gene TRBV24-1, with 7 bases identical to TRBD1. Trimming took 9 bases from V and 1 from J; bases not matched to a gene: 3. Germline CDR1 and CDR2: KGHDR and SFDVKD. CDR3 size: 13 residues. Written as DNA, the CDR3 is TGTGCCACCGGACAGGCAGGCACAGATACGCAGTATTTT. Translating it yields CATGQAGTDTQYF.

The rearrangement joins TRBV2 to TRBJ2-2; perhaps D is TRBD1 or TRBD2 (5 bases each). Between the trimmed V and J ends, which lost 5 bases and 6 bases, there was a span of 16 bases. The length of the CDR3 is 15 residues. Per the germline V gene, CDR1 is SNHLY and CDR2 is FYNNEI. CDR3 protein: CASSKDTAGPGELFF. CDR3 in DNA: TGTGCCAGCAGTAAGGACACGGCGGGCCCCGGGGAGCTGTTTTTT.

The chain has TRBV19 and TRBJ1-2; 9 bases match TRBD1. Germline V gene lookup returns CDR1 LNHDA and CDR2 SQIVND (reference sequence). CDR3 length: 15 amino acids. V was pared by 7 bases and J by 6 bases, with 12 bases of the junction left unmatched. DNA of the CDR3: TGTGCCAGTACCGGAACAGGGGGCGCTTTCAATGGCTACACCTTC. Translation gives CASTGTGGAFNGYTF.

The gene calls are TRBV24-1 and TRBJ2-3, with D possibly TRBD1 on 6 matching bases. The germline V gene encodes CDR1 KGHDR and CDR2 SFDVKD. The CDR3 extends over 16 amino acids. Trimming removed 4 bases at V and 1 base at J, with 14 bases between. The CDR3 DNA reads TGTGCCACCAGTGAAGGTACAGGGTATCGCACAGATACGCAGTATTTT. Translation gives CATSEGTGYRTDTQYF.

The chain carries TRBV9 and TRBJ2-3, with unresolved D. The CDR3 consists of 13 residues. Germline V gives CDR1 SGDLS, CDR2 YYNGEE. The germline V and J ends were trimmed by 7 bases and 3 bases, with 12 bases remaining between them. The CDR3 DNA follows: TGTGCCAGCGGTTTAGACTGGACAGATACGCAGTATTTT. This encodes CASGLDWTDTQYF.

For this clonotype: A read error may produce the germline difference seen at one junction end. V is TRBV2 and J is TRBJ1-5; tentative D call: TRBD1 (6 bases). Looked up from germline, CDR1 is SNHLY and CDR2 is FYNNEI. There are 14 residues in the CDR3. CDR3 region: CASSEEGLGGTGYF. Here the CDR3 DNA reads TGTGCCAGCAGTGAAGAGGGATTGGGGGGCACAGGCTATTTT.

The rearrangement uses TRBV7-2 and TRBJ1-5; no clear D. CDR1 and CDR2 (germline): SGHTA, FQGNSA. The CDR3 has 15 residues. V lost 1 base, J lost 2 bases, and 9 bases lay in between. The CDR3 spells CASSLGWWGNQPQHF. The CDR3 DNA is TGTGCCAGCAGCTTAGGGTGGTGGGGCAATCAGCCCCAGCATTTT.

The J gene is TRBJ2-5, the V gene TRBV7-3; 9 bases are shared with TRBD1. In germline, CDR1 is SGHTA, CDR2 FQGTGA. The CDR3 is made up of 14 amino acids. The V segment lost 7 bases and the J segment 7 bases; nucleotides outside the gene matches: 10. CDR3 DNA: TGTGCCAGCATCCGGGACAGGGATGTGGGGACCCAGTACTTC. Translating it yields CASIRDRDVGTQYF.

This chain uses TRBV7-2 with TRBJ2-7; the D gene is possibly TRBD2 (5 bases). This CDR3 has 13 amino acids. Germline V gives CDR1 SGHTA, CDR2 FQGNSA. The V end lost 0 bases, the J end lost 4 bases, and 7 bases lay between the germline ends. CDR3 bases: TGTGCCAGCAGCTTAGCAACTAGTTACGAGCAGTACTTC. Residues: CASSLATSYEQYF.

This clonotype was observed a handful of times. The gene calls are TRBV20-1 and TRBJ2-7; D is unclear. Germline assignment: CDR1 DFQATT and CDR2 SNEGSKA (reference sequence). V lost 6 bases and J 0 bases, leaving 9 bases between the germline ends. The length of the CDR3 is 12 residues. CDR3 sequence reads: CSANPVSYEQYF. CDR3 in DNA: TGCAGTGCCAATCCAGTCTCCTACGAGCAGTACTTC.

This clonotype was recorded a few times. CDR3 nucleotide sequence: TGCAGTGCTAGTGGGCCGATGACCTACGAGCAGTACTTC. It specifies CSASGPMTYEQYF. V and J are TRBV20-1 and TRBJ2-7; D not resolved. Germline values: CDR1 DFQATT, CDR2 SNEGSKA (reference sequence). This CDR3 has 13 residues. V was clipped by 3 bases and J by 2 bases, with 11 bases between them.

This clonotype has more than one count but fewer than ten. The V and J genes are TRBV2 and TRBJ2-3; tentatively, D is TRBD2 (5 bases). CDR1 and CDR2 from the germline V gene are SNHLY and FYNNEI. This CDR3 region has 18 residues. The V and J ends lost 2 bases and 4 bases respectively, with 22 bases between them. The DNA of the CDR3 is TGTGCCAGCAGTGAACGGATAACTGACTACTTGGGCCCAGATACGCAGTATTTT. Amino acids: CASSERITDYLGPDTQYF.

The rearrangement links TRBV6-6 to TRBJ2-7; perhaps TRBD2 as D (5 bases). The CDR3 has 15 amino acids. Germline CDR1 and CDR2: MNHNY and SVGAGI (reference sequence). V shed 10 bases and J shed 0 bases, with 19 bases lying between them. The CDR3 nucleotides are TGTGCCACTATGGACCTAGGAGCGGCCTCCTACGAGCAGTACTTC. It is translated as CATMDLGAASYEQYF.

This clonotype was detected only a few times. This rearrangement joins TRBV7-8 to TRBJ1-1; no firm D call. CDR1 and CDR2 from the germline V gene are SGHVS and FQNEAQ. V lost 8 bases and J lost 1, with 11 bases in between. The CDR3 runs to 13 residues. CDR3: CASLSQPNTEAFF. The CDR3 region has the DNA TGTGCCAGCTTAAGCCAACCGAACACTGAAGCTTTCTTT.